In its sample, the clone carrying this TCR beta chain was seen a few times. Its antigen is currently unknown. CDR1 is SGHNT, CDR2 YYREEE, per germline (reference sequence). CDR3 length equals 14 residues. Trimming left V 0 bases short and J 1 base short, with 6 bases between. Sequencing targeted expressed TCRB transcripts, as all isolated RNA had been reverse transcribed. Libraries were prepared by immunoSEQ multiplex PCR; TCRdb keeps only in-frame clonotypes and omits some of them. The profile shows 160,000 or so clones, 7.5% to 9.5% of them singletons. The record originates from a study of beta chain features in type 1 diabetes. Overall study context: Age, gender and cell yields were similar between patients and healthy donors. The study's findings and limits: Type 1 diabetes patients had VDJ junctions that carried fewer insertions and more deletions. All four CD4+ subsets of Type 1 diabetes patients contained TCRB CDR3s that were moderately but significantly shorter.

The rearrangement links TRBV5-4 to TRBJ2-3; D perhaps matches TRBD1 (6 bases). The sequenced sample was central memory CD4+ T cells from blood. The TCR sequence derives from a woman younger than 30 in good health. The CDR3 bases are TGTGCCAGCAGCTTGGAGGGGGGCACAGATACGCAGTATTTT. Encoded protein: CASSLEGGTDTQYF.